This T cell receptor beta chain was found in a study of preoperative IRX-2 immunotherapy in early breast cancer. TCRdb's copy holds only in-frame clones and misses some; the assay was immunoSEQ multiplex PCR. The table has around 39,000 clones, 85% to 95% seen once. Sample treatment: preoperative locoregional IRX-2 cytokine immunotherapy. This phase Ib study tested locoregional IRX-2 cytokine immunotherapy given before surgery. The CDR3 runs 16 residues. CDR1 is MNHNS, CDR2 SASEGT, per germline. V was shortened by 1 base and J by 4 bases, with 15 bases between the two germline ends. This TCR was recovered from a human donor with breast cancer. The rearrangement uses TRBV6-1 and TRBJ2-3, with D hard to call. The specimen comprised tumor tissue, sampled after IRX-2 immunotherapy. The CDR3 region has the DNA TGTGCCAGCAGTGAAGGATGGCTTGCCCTCGCAGATACGCAGTATTTT. Protein product: CASSEGWLALADTQYF.